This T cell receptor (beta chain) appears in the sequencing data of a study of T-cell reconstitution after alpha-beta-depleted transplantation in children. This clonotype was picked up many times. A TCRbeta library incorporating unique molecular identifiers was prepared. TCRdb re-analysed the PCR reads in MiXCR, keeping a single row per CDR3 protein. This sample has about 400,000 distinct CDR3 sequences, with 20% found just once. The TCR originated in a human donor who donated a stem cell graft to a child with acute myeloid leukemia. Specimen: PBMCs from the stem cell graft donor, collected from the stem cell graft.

CDR3 nucleotide sequence: TGTGCCAGCAGCTTAACGGGACAGGGGTACAATGAGCAGTTCTTC. Its translation: CASSLTGQGYNEQFF. V and J are TRBV7-3 and TRBJ2-1, with 10 bases lining up with TRBD1. CDR1 and CDR2 (germline): SGHTA, FQGTGA. Germline trimming cut 0 bases from V and 4 bases from J; bases unmatched to any gene: 0. The CDR3 sequence is 15 residues long.